Presented here are 27 T cell receptor beta chains from one specimen sequenced in a study of T cell responses to AZD1222 COVID-19 vaccine. Data came from immunoSEQ multiplex PCR; TCRdb stores just in-frame clones and leaves some out. The table records approximately 160,000 clones, approximately 90% of them present only once. Material: peripheral blood, obtained on day 0 of MenACWY control vaccination. The receptors shown here come from an adult in good health.

This rearrangement joins TRBV19 to TRBJ2-7; the D call may be TRBD1 or TRBD2 (5 bases each). This CDR3 has 15 residues. V was clipped by 6 bases and J by 0 bases, with 15 bases between them. Germline values: CDR1 LNHDA, CDR2 SQIVND (reference sequence). CDR3 amino acids: CASSLQGDVSYEQYF. CDR3 nucleotide sequence: TGTGCCAGTAGCCTCCAGGGAGACGTCTCCTACGAGCAGTACTTC.

This chain links TRBV28 with TRBJ2-7; 7 nucleotides agree with TRBD2. The V and J ends lost 5 bases and 4 bases, in that order; junction bases with no gene match: 14. From germline, CDR1 is MDHEN and CDR2 SYDVKM. The CDR3 length is 16 residues. This CDR3 reads CASSTQQKREHYEQYF. The CDR3 DNA follows: TGTGCCAGCAGTACACAACAGAAGCGGGAACATTACGAGCAGTACTTC.

The genes are TRBV6-5 and TRBJ1-2, with D tentatively TRBD1 (5 bases). Per the germline V gene, CDR1 is MNHEY and CDR2 is SVGAGI. Trimming took 9 bases from V and 0 from J, leaving 8 bases between them. The CDR3 is made up of 12 amino acids. The CDR3 reads CASRQSNYGYTF. CDR3 nucleotides: TGTGCCAGTCGACAGTCTAACTATGGCTACACCTTC.

V usage is TRBV10-3 and J usage is TRBJ2-6; 9 nucleotides line up with TRBD2. The CDR3 consists of 16 residues. CDR1 is ENHRY, CDR2 SYGVKD, per germline. V dropped 10 bases and J dropped 0; count of bases not matched to a gene: 7. The CDR3 sequence: CATLSGGNSGANVLTF. The DNA for the CDR3 is TGTGCCACTCTTAGCGGGGGAAACTCTGGGGCCAACGTCCTGACTTTC.

The CDR3 DNA reads as TGTGCCAGCAGTTACGGCGGTACGAACACCGGGGAGCTGTTTTTT. Translating it yields CASSYGGTNTGELFF. The chain uses TRBV6-2 or TRBV6-3 and TRBJ2-2; D is unclear. CDR1 and CDR2 from the germline V gene are MNHEY and SVGEGT. V was cut by 2 bases and J by 0 bases, with 7 bases left in between. This CDR3 is 15 amino acids long.

This clone turned up a few times. The sample holds other DNA sequences that translate to the same CDR3. The chain combines TRBV15 with TRBJ1-2, with a possible D match to TRBD1 (6 bases). The CDR3 sequence is 14 residues long. CDR1 is LNHNV, CDR2 YYDKDF, per germline (reference sequence). The V and J ends lost 0 bases and 4 bases respectively, with 9 bases between them. Here the CDR3 reads CATSREGGGYGYTF. CDR3 DNA sequence: TGTGCCACCAGCAGAGAAGGGGGTGGCTATGGCTACACCTTC.

The rearrangement uses TRBV6-6 and TRBJ2-2; D unclear. CDR3 size: 14 residues. The germline CDR1 and CDR2 sequences are MNHNY and SVGAGI (reference sequence). Trimming cost V 4 bases and J 2 bases, with 8 bases left between them. The CDR3 protein is CASSFGPNTGELFF. CDR3 coding DNA: TGTGCCAGCAGTTTCGGGCCCAACACCGGGGAGCTGTTTTTT.

The CDR3 protein is CASSPGTSNEQYF. The CDR3 DNA reads TGTGCCAGCAGCCCCGGGACTAGCAACGAGCAGTACTTC. The chain joins TRBV5-6 to TRBJ2-7; 9 bases align to TRBD2. The CDR3 extends over 13 amino acids. In germline, CDR1 is SGHDT, CDR2 YYEEEE. V lost 4 bases, J lost 5 bases, and 4 bases stayed unmatched.

This clone appeared a single time. This chain links TRBV5-4 with TRBJ1-4; tentatively, D is TRBD1 (5 bases). With 0 bases removed from V and 0 bases from J, the gap between germline ends came to 9 bases. The CDR3 contains 16 residues. Germline V gene lookup returns CDR1 SGHNT and CDR2 YYREEE (reference sequence). The CDR3 region is CASSLERGATNEKLFF. The CDR3 coding sequence is TGTGCCAGCAGCTTGGAGAGGGGCGCAACTAATGAAAAACTGTTTTTT.

This clone was detected only once. The chain joins TRBV28 to TRBJ2-7; D could derive from TRBD1 or TRBD2 (5 bases each). V was clipped by 6 bases and J by 2 bases, with 14 bases between them. In germline, CDR1 is MDHEN, CDR2 SYDVKM. This CDR3 spans 14 amino acids. The CDR3, as DNA: TGTGCCAGCAGCCTACGGGACCGCACCTACGAGCAGTACTTC. Amino acids: CASSLRDRTYEQYF.

The chain joins TRBV4-2 to TRBJ1-2, with 7 bases identical to TRBD1. From germline, CDR1 is LGHNA and CDR2 YNFKEQ. This CDR3 region has 15 residues. The J segment lost 4 bases and the V segment lost 0 bases, leaving 5 bases of the junction unmatched. DNA for the CDR3: TGTGCCAGCAGCCAAGATAACAGGGGTGGCTATGGCTACACCTTC. Translating gives CASSQDNRGGYGYTF.

The J gene is TRBJ2-5, the V gene TRBV6-2 or TRBV6-3, with a tentative D call TRBD2 (6 bases). The V gene's germline CDR1 is MNHEY and CDR2 SVGEGT. The V end was cut by 2 bases, the J end by 5 bases, with 9 bases between. The CDR3 loop spans 13 amino acids. The CDR3 DNA is TGTGCCAGCAGTTACCCGGGGAGGGAGACCCAGTACTTC. It encodes CASSYPGRETQYF.

The chain recombines TRBV7-3 with TRBJ1-1, with D perhaps matching TRBD1 (6 bases). From germline, CDR1 is SGHTA and CDR2 FQGTGA. This CDR3 has 13 amino acids. Trimming cost V 3 bases and J 4 bases, with 9 bases left between them. The CDR3 DNA sequence: TGTGCCAGCAGCTTTTCAGGGGTCACTGAAGCTTTCTTT. It codes for CASSFSGVTEAFF. Using reference TRBV7-3 and TRBJ1-1 for the parts outside the CDR3, the full variable domain is GAGVSQTPSNKVTEKGKYVELRCDPISGHTALYWYRQSLGQGPEFLIYFQGTGAADDSGLPNDRFFAVRPEGSVSTLKIQRTERGDSAVYLCASSFSGVTEAFFGQGTRLTVV.

The CDR3 DNA reads TGTGCCAGCAGCCCGACAGCCATTAATGAAAAACTGTTTTTT. Its protein is CASSPTAINEKLFF. The chain couples TRBV6-5 to TRBJ1-4; tentative D call: TRBD1 (5 bases). Germline loops: CDR1 MNHEY, CDR2 SVGAGI. V lost 6 bases, J lost 4 bases, and 12 bases lay in between. This CDR3 region has 14 residues.

This clone was observed once. The chain has TRBV6-2 or TRBV6-3 and TRBJ2-2, with 7 bases fitting TRBD2. From germline, CDR1 is MNHEY and CDR2 SVGEGT. This CDR3 contains 16 residues. With V trimmed by 5 bases and J by 5 bases, 11 bases remained unmatched. The CDR3 loop is CASSDRLGGRTGELFF. DNA of the CDR3: TGTGCCAGCAGTGACCGATTGGGAGGGCGAACCGGGGAGCTGTTTTTT.

With respect to this clone: Other DNA sequences in this sample translate to the same CDR3. The gene calls are TRBV7-9 and TRBJ1-2, with 8 bases that match TRBD1. This CDR3 comprises 14 residues. Germline lookup yields CDR1 SEHNR and CDR2 FQNEAQ (reference sequence). The V segment lost 1 base and the J segment 2 bases; nucleotides outside the gene matches: 0. Here the CDR3 reads CASSLGTGNYGYTF. The CDR3 DNA reads TGTGCCAGCAGCTTAGGGACAGGGAACTATGGCTACACCTTC.

The rearrangement links TRBV7-9 to TRBJ1-1, with unresolved D. The CDR3 consists of 14 residues. Trimming removed 2 bases from V and 3 bases from J, with 10 bases in between. From germline, CDR1 is SEHNR and CDR2 FQNEAQ (reference sequence). The CDR3 nucleotides read TGTGCCAGCAGCTTAAAGTGGAAGGACACTGAAGCTTTCTTT. Its protein is CASSLKWKDTEAFF.

The V and J genes are TRBV4-1 and TRBJ2-1, with 12 bases lining up with TRBD2. Germline loops: CDR1 MGHRA, CDR2 YSYEKL. V lost 1 base to trimming and J lost 3 bases; unmatched junction nucleotides: 13. The CDR3 contains 20 residues. The CDR3 here is CASSQGVGGTSGLGYNEQFF. The CDR3 DNA sequence: TGCGCCAGCAGCCAAGGGGTTGGCGGGACTAGCGGGTTGGGCTACAATGAGCAGTTCTTC.

This chain joins TRBV6-6 and TRBJ1-1, with D unresolved. Germline V CDR1 and CDR2: MNHNY, SVGAGI (reference sequence). CDR3 length: 13 residues. Trimming removed 7 bases at V and 4 bases at J, with 13 bases between. The DNA of the CDR3 is TGTGCCAGCAAGGACCCGGGGAGCACTGAAGCTTTCTTT. Protein: CASKDPGSTEAFF.

The count of this clone is one. The CDR3 nucleotides read TGTGCCAGCAGTTCCCTAGCGGGAGGGGCCTACAATGAGCAGTTCTTC. Amino acids: CASSSLAGGAYNEQFF. The chain links TRBV28 to TRBJ2-1, with 12 bases aligning to TRBD2. This CDR3 is 16 amino acids long. Germline CDR1 is MDHEN and CDR2 is SYDVKM. The V gene end was trimmed by 4 bases and the J gene end by 2 bases; junction bases not matched to a gene: 3.

V is TRBV10-3 and J is TRBJ1-5; D gene unclear. Germline CDR1 is ENHRY and CDR2 is SYGVKD. The CDR3 sequence is 14 residues long. The V and J ends lost 2 bases and 5 bases respectively, with 10 bases between them. In DNA, the CDR3 is TGTGCCATCAGTGAGCATGGAGACGATCAGCCCCAGCATTTT. This encodes CAISEHGDDQPQHF.

V usage is TRBV2 and J usage is TRBJ2-7; 12 bases line up with TRBD2. Germline V gene data show CDR1 as SNHLY and CDR2 as FYNNEI. This CDR3 contains 15 residues. V was clipped by 6 bases and J by 5 bases; unmatched bases: 8. In DNA form, the CDR3 reads TGTGCCAGCAGGGTAAGACTAGCGGGAGCGCACGAGCAGTACTTC. Its protein is CASRVRLAGAHEQYF.

V is TRBV7-2 and J is TRBJ2-7, with 12 bases lining up with TRBD1. The junction had 6 bases not matched to a gene; V was cut back by 3 bases and J by 3 bases. From germline, CDR1 is SGHTA and CDR2 FQGNSA. The CDR3 contains 16 residues. The CDR3, as DNA: TGTGCCAGCAGCTTGGGGACAGGGGGCCTACTCTACGAGCAGTACTTC. Its translation is CASSLGTGGLLYEQYF.

The V call is TRBV18, the J call TRBJ2-1, with D possibly TRBD1 on 6 matching bases. Germline CDR1 KGHSH, CDR2 LQKENI. The CDR3 has 14 amino acids. Trimming removed 6 bases from V and 6 bases from J, with 15 bases in between. The CDR3 nucleotides are TGTGCCAGCTCTTTGGGGGCAGGGCTCAATGAGCAGTTCTTC. Translation gives CASSLGAGLNEQFF.

As DNA, the CDR3 is TGTGCCAGCAGTTACTCGATTCAGGTATCCGGGGGGTCGCCCTACGAGCAGTACTTC. Translating it yields CASSYSIQVSGGSPYEQYF. This chain links TRBV6-2 or TRBV6-3 with TRBJ2-7, with 7 bases matching TRBD2. V dropped 0 bases and J dropped 2; count of bases not matched to a gene: 16. Germline V CDR1 and CDR2: MNHEY, SVGEGT. The CDR3 has 19 residues.

The rearrangement joins TRBV4-3 to TRBJ2-3, with 11 bases aligning to TRBD1. V lost 4 bases to trimming and J lost 5 bases; unmatched junction nucleotides: 5. The CDR3 consists of 15 residues. CDR1 is LGHNA, CDR2 YSLEER, per germline. The CDR3 reads CASSPPGTGGDTQYF. CDR3 bases: TGCGCCAGCAGCCCCCCGGGGACAGGGGGAGATACGCAGTATTTT.

The rearrangement links TRBV29-1 to TRBJ1-2; unclear D gene. The CDR3 spans 13 residues. Germline CDR1 and CDR2: SQVTM and ANQGSEA. Trimming removed 5 bases from V and 1 base from J, with 11 bases in between. The CDR3 bases are TGCAGCGTTCGGACGAAGCTTAACTATGGCTACACCTTC. Amino acid sequence: CSVRTKLNYGYTF. The full variable domain, rest sourced from reference TRBV29-1 and TRBJ1-2, is SAVISQKPSRDICQRGTSLTIQCQVDSQVTMMFWYRQQPGQSLTLIATANQGSEATYESGFVIDKFPISRPNLTFSTLTVSNMSPEDSSIYLCSVRTKLNYGYTFGSGTRLTVV.